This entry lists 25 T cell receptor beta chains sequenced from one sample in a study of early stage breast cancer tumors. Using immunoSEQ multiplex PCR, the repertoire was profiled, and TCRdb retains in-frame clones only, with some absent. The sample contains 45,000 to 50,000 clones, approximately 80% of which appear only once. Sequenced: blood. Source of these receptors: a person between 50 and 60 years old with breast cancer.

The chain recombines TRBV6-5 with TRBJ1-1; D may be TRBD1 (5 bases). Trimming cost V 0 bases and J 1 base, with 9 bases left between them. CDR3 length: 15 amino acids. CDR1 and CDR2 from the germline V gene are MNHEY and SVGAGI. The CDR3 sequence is CASSYSQGGNTEAFF. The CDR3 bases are TGTGCCAGCAGTTACTCGCAGGGCGGGAACACTGAAGCTTTCTTT.

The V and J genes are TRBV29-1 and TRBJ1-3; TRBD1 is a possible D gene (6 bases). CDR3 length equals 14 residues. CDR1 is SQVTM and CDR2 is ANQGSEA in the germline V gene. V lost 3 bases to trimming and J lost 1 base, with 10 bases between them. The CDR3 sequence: CSVDKGGSGNTIYF. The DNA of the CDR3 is TGCAGCGTTGACAAGGGGGGTTCTGGAAACACCATATATTTT.

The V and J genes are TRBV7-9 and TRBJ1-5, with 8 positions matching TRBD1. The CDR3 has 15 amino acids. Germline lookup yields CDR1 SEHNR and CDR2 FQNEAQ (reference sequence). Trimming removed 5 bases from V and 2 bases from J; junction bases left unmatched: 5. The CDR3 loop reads CASSPTGGGNQPQHF. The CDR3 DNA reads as TGTGCCAGCAGCCCCACAGGGGGTGGCAATCAGCCCCAGCATTTT.

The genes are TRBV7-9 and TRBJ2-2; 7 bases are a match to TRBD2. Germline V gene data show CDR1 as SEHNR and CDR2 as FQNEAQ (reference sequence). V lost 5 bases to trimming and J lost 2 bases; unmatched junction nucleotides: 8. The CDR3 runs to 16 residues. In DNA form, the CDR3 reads TGTGCCAGCAGCCCCTGGGGGGGATTTAACACCGGGGAGCTGTTTTTT. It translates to CASSPWGGFNTGELFF.

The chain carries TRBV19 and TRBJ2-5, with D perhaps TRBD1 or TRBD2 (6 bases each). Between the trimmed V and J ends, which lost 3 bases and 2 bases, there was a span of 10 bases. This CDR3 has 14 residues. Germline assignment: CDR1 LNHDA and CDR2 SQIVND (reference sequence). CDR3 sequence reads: CASSMGGIQETQYF. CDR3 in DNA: TGTGCCAGTAGTATGGGGGGCATACAAGAGACCCAGTACTTC. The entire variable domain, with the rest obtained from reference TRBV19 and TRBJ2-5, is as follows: DGGITQSPKYLFRKEGQNVTLSCEQNLNHDAMYWYRQDPGQGLRLIYYSQIVNDFQKGDIAEGYSVSREKKESFPLTVTSAQKNPTAFYLCASSMGGIQETQYFGPGTRLLVL.

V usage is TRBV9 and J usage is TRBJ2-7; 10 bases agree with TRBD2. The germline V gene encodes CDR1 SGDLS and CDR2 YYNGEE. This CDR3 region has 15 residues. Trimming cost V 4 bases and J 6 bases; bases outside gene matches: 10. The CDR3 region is CASSTSGRAFGEQYF. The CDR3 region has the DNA TGTGCCAGCAGCACGAGCGGGAGGGCCTTTGGCGAGCAGTACTTC.

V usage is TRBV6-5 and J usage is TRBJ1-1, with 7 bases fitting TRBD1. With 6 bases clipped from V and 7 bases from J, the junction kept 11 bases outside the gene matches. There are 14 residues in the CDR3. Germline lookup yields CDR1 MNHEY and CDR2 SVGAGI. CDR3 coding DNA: TGTGCCAGCAGCCGTCTGACAGGGCGAAATGAAGCTTTCTTT. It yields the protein CASSRLTGRNEAFF.

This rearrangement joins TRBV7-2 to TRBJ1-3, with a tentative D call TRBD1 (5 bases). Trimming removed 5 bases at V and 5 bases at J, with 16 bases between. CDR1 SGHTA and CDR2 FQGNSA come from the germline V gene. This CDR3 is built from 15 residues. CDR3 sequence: CASSPVRQIRNTIYF. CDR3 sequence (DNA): TGTGCCAGCAGCCCCGTTCGACAGATCCGAAACACCATATATTTT.

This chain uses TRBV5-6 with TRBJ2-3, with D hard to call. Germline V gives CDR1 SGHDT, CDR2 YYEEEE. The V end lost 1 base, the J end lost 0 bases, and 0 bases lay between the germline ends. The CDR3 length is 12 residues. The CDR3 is CASSLSTDTQYF. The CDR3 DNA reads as TGTGCCAGCAGCTTGAGCACAGATACGCAGTATTTT.

CDR3 sequence reads: CAISAVEGADYGYTF. In DNA, the CDR3 is TGTGCCATCAGCGCTGTGGAGGGGGCAGACTATGGCTACACCTTC. The V call is TRBV10-3, the J call TRBJ1-2, with 7 bases identical to TRBD1. Germline V gene lookup returns CDR1 ENHRY and CDR2 SYGVKD. V shed 6 bases and J 3 bases; nucleotides not matched to a gene: 10. The CDR3 is 15 residues long.

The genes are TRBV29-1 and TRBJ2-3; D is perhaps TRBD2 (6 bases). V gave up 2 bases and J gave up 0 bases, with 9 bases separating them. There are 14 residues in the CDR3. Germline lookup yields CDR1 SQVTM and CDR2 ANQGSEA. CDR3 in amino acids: CSVEMGTSTDTQYF. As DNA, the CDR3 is TGCAGCGTTGAAATGGGGACTAGCACAGATACGCAGTATTTT.

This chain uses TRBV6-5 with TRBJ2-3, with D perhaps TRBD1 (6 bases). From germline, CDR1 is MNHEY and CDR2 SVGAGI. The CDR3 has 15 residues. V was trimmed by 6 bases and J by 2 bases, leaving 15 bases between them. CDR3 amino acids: CASRDTGLDTDTQYF. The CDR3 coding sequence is TGTGCCAGCAGAGACACAGGGCTGGACACAGATACGCAGTATTTT.

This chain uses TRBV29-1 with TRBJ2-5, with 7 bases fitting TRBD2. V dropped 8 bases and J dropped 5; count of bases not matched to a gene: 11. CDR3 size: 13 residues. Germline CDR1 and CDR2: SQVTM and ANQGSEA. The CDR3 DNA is TGCAGCACCACTAGCGAGTCGGGGGAGACCCAGTACTTC. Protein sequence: CSTTSESGETQYF.

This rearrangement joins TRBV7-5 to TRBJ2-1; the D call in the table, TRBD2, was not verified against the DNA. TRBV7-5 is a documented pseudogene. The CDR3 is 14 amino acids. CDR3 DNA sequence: TGTGTCACTCGGGTAGGGCACAGAGGGAATGAGCAGTTCTTC. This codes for CVTRVGHRGNEQFF.

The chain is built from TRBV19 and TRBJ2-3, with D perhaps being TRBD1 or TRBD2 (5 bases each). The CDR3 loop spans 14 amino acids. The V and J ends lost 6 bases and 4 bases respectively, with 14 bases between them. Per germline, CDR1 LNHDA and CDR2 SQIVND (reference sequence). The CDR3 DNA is TGTGCCAGTAGCGTCGGGACGTCGGCAGATACGCAGTATTTT. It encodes CASSVGTSADTQYF.

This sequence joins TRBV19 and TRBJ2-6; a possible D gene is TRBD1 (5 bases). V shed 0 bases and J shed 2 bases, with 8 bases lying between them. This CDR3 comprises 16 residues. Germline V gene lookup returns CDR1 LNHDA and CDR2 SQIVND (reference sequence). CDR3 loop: CASSIEGAAGANVLTF. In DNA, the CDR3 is TGTGCCAGTAGTATAGAAGGGGCTGCTGGGGCCAACGTCCTGACTTTC. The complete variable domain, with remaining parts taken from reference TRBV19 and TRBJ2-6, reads DGGITQSPKYLFRKEGQNVTLSCEQNLNHDAMYWYRQDPGQGLRLIYYSQIVNDFQKGDIAEGYSVSREKKESFPLTVTSAQKNPTAFYLCASSIEGAAGANVLTFGAGSRLTVL.

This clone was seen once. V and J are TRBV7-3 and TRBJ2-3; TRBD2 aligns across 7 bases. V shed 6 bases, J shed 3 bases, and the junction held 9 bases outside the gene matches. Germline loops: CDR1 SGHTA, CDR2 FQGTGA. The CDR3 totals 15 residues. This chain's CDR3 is CASRSRGRETDTQYF. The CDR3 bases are TGTGCCAGCAGGTCGAGAGGGCGGGAGACAGATACGCAGTATTTT.

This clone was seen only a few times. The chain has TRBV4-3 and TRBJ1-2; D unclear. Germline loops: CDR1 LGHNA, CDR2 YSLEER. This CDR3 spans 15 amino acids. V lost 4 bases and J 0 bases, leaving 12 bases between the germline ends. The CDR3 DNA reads TGCGCCAGCAGCCTATTTCACAGTGCTAACTATGGCTACACCTTC. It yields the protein CASSLFHSANYGYTF.

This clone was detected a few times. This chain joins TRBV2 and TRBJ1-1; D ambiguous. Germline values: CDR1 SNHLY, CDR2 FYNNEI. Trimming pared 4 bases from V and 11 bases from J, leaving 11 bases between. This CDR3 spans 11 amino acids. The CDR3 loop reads CASSGETSAFF. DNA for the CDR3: TGTGCCAGCAGTGGAGAAACTTCGGCTTTCTTT.

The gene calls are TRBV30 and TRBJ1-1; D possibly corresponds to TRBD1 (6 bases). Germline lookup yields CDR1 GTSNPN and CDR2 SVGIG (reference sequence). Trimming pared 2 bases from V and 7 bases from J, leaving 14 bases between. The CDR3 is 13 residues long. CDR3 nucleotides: TGTGCCTGGAGTAAGCCAGGGGTTGGTGAAGCTTTCTTT. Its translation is CAWSKPGVGEAFF.

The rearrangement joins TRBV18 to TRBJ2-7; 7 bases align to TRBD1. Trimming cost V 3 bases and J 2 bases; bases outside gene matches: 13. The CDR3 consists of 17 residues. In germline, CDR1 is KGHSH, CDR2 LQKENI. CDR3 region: CASSPRTGLTSPYEQYF. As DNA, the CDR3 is TGTGCCAGCTCACCTCGGACAGGTCTCACATCTCCCTACGAGCAGTACTTC.

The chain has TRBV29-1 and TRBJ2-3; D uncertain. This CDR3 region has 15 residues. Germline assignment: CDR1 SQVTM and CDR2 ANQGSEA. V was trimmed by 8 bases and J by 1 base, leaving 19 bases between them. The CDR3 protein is CSSRPLIPRTDTQYF. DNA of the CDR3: TGCAGCTCCCGGCCGCTGATACCACGCACAGATACGCAGTATTTT.

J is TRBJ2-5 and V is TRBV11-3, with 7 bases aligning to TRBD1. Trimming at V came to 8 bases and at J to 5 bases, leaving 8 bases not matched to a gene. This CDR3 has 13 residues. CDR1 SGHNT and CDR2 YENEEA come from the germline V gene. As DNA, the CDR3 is TGTGCCAGCCAGGGGGACCCTACGGAGACCCAGTACTTC. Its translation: CASQGDPTETQYF. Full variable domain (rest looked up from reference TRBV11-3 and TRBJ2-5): EAGVVQSPRYKIIEKKQPVAFWCNPISGHNTLYWYLQNLGQGPELLIRYENEEAVDDSQLPKDRFSAERLKGVDSTLKIQPAELGDSAVYLCASQGDPTETQYFGPGTRLLVL.

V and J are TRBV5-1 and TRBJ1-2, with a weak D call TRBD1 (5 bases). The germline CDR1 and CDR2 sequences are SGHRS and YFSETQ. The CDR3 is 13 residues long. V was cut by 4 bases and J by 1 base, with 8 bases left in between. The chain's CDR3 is CASSLDSNYGYTF. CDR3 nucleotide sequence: TGCGCCAGCAGCCTAGACAGTAACTATGGCTACACCTTC.

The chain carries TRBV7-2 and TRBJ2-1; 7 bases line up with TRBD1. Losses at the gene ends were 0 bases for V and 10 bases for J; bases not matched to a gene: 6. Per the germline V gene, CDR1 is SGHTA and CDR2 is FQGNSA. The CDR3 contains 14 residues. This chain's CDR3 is CASSLAYDRDEQFF. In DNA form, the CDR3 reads TGTGCCAGCAGCTTAGCGTATGACAGGGACGAGCAGTTCTTC.